These 9 T cell receptor beta chains share one sample of origin, sequenced in a study of response to subunit inactivated influenza vaccine. TCRdb re-analysed the RT-PCR reads in MiXCR, keeping a single row per CDR3 protein. This table holds around 650,000 distinct CDR3 sequences, roughly 14% found once. The sample consisted of PBMCs from blood, taken about 11 days after vaccination. All receptors come from a man aged 50 or older who received an inactivated influenza vaccine.

This clonotype turned up a few times. This chain uses TRBV27 with TRBJ2-1; 9 nucleotides align to TRBD2. The V and J ends lost 5 bases and 6 bases, in that order; junction bases with no gene match: 14. The CDR3 has 17 residues. Germline V CDR1 and CDR2: MNHEY, SMNVEV (reference sequence). This CDR3 is CASSPSTGAGGPNEQFF. CDR3 coding DNA: TGTGCCAGCAGTCCCTCCACTGGAGCGGGAGGACCCAATGAGCAGTTCTTC.

The chain combines TRBV6-5 with TRBJ2-1; D unresolved. Germline V CDR1 and CDR2: MNHEY, SVGAGI. Deletions cut 2 bases from V and 5 bases from J, with 10 bases between. The CDR3 covers 14 residues. The CDR3 DNA reads TGTGCCAGCAGTTACGTGCCAGAAGACAATGAGCAGTTCTTC. Protein sequence: CASSYVPEDNEQFF.

This sequence joins TRBV7-8 and TRBJ2-7; D possibly corresponds to TRBD1 (5 bases). CDR3 size: 12 residues. V was shortened by 5 bases and J by 5 bases, with 10 bases between the two germline ends. CDR1 is SGHVS, CDR2 FQNEAQ, per germline. The CDR3 DNA follows: TGTGCCAGCAGCCCTAACAGGCACGAGCAGTACTTC. This codes for CASSPNRHEQYF.

This clonotype appeared once. The rearrangement links TRBV7-2 to TRBJ1-5, with D possibly matching TRBD1 (5 bases). Germline V gene lookup returns CDR1 SGHTA and CDR2 FQGNSA. Trimming left V 2 bases short and J 0 bases short, with 8 bases between. The CDR3 spans 15 residues. The CDR3 region has the DNA TGTGCCAGCAGCTTAAGAGGGGCTAGCAATCAGCCCCAGCATTTT. It translates to CASSLRGASNQPQHF.

The chain uses TRBV10-3 and TRBJ2-5; 12 bases agree with TRBD2. CDR3 length equals 19 residues. In germline, CDR1 is ENHRY, CDR2 SYGVKD. V lost 3 bases, J lost 1 base, and 12 bases stayed unmatched. The CDR3 is CAISDALAGGQILQETQYF. CDR3 nucleotides: TGTGCCATCAGTGATGCACTAGCGGGGGGCCAGATACTCCAAGAGACCCAGTACTTC.

The chain couples TRBV24-1 to TRBJ2-1; the D gene is possibly TRBD2 (6 bases). The CDR3 runs to 16 residues. CDR1 and CDR2 (germline): KGHDR, SFDVKD. The V end was cut by 9 bases, the J end by 7 bases, with 24 bases between. This CDR3 reads CATDGLLNGGGNEQFF. In nucleotides, the CDR3 is TGTGCCACCGATGGGCTCTTGAACGGGGGAGGAAATGAGCAGTTCTTC.

This sequence joins TRBV27 and TRBJ2-5; maybe TRBD2 (6 bases). The CDR3 consists of 15 residues. The germline gives CDR1 MNHEY, CDR2 SMNVEV (reference sequence). V lost 0 bases and J 1 base, leaving 9 bases between the germline ends. As DNA, the CDR3 is TGTGCCAGCAGTTTATCGTCAGCGGGCCAAGAGACCCAGTACTTC. It is translated as CASSLSSAGQETQYF.

The rearrangement uses TRBV30 and TRBJ2-7, with 8 nucleotides matching TRBD1. Germline assignment: CDR1 GTSNPN and CDR2 SVGIG (reference sequence). The CDR3 runs to 15 residues. The ends lost 1 base at V and 0 bases at J; junction bases unmatched: 5. CDR3 residues: CAWSGDRTSSYEQYF. CDR3 DNA: TGTGCCTGGAGTGGGGACAGGACCTCCTCCTACGAGCAGTACTTC.

The chain uses TRBV12-3 or TRBV12-4 and TRBJ2-7; D is undetermined. This CDR3 spans 14 amino acids. Trimming removed 1 base at V and 2 bases at J, with 9 bases between. This chain's CDR3 is CASSLGFGPYEQYF. DNA for the CDR3: TGTGCCAGCAGTTTAGGTTTCGGTCCCTACGAGCAGTACTTC.